This T cell receptor beta chain was identified during a study of beta chain features in type 1 diabetes. Study-wide results and limits: Researchers report that Type 1 diabetes patients had moderately but significantly shorter TCRB CDR3s across all four CD4+ subsets.

As regards this clone: Its antigen is unidentified.

cDNA synthesis used the whole RNA isolate, giving expressed TCRB sequences. Clones were sequenced by immunoSEQ multiplex PCR, and TCRdb holds only the in-frame ones, with some missing. This sample has about 27,000 clones; 56% occur once, and the top ten carry 1.5%. CDR3 length: 14 residues. Germline assignment: CDR1 SGHRS and CDR2 YFSETQ. The J segment lost 4 bases and the V segment lost 2 bases, leaving 5 bases of the junction unmatched. Sequencing used Tregs from blood. J is TRBJ2-5 and V is TRBV5-1; 7 bases match TRBD1. This clonotype was obtained from a woman aged 18 to 35 with type 1 diabetes. The CDR3 reads CASSLTGDRETQYF. DNA of the CDR3: TGCGCCAGCAGCTTAACAGGGGATAGAGAGACCCAGTACTTC.